This T cell receptor (beta chain) was profiled in a study of preoperative IRX-2 immunotherapy in early breast cancer. CDR3 length equals 14 residues. Trimming stripped 8 bases from V and 0 bases from J, with 13 bases between. Germline CDR1 and CDR2: KGHSH and LQKENI. Treatment specified: preoperative locoregional IRX-2 cytokine immunotherapy. This phase Ib study tested locoregional IRX-2 cytokine immunotherapy given before surgery. TCRdb's table, derived via immunoSEQ multiplex PCR, lists solely in-frame clones and lacks some. The sample records under 6,000 clones, approximately 76% being singletons. This clone was seen a few times.

The chain combines TRBV18 with TRBJ1-1, with a tentative D call TRBD1 (6 bases). This TCR derives from a human donor with breast cancer. Sequenced here: tumor tissue, sampled before IRX-2 immunotherapy. The CDR3 bases are TGTGCCAGCCTTCCTGGGGACATGAACACTGAAGCTTTCTTT. Its translation is CASLPGDMNTEAFF.